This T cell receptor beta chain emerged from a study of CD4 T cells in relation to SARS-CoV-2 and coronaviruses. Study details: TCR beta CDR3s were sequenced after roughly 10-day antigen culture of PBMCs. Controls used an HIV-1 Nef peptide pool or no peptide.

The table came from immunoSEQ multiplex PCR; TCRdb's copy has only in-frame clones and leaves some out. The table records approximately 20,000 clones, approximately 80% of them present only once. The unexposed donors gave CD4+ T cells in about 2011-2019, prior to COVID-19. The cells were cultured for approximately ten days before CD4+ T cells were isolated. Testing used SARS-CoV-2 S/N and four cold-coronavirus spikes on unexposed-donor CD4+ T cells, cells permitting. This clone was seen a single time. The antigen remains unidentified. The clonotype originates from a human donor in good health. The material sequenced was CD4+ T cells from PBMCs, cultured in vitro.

The CDR3 loop reads CASSLTSGAYEQYF. The CDR3, as DNA: TGTGCCAGCAGCTTGACTAGCGGAGCCTACGAGCAGTACTTC. The chain combines TRBV11-1 with TRBJ2-7, with 9 nucleotides matching TRBD2. The germline V gene has CDR1 SGHAT and CDR2 FQDESV (reference sequence). V was clipped by 3 bases and J by 2 bases; unmatched bases: 2. The CDR3 extends over 14 amino acids.